The clone carrying this T cell receptor beta chain was seen only a few times. These data originate in a study of identical twins. MiXCR, applied by TCRdb to the 5' RACE reads, yields one record per CDR3 protein. The sample holds around 1.7 million distinct CDR3 sequences, roughly a third seen once. CDR3 length: 16 amino acids. V lost 4 bases to trimming and J lost 4 bases, with 18 bases between them. Germline V gene data show CDR1 as LGHNA and CDR2 as YNFKEQ. The sequence came from a newborn girl in good health. This chain uses TRBV4-2 with TRBJ2-3; D is uncertain. Sequencing used cord blood. This CDR3 is CASSPRAIVVPDTQYF. The CDR3 region has the DNA TGTGCCAGCAGCCCCCGAGCGATAGTGGTCCCAGATACGCAGTATTTT.